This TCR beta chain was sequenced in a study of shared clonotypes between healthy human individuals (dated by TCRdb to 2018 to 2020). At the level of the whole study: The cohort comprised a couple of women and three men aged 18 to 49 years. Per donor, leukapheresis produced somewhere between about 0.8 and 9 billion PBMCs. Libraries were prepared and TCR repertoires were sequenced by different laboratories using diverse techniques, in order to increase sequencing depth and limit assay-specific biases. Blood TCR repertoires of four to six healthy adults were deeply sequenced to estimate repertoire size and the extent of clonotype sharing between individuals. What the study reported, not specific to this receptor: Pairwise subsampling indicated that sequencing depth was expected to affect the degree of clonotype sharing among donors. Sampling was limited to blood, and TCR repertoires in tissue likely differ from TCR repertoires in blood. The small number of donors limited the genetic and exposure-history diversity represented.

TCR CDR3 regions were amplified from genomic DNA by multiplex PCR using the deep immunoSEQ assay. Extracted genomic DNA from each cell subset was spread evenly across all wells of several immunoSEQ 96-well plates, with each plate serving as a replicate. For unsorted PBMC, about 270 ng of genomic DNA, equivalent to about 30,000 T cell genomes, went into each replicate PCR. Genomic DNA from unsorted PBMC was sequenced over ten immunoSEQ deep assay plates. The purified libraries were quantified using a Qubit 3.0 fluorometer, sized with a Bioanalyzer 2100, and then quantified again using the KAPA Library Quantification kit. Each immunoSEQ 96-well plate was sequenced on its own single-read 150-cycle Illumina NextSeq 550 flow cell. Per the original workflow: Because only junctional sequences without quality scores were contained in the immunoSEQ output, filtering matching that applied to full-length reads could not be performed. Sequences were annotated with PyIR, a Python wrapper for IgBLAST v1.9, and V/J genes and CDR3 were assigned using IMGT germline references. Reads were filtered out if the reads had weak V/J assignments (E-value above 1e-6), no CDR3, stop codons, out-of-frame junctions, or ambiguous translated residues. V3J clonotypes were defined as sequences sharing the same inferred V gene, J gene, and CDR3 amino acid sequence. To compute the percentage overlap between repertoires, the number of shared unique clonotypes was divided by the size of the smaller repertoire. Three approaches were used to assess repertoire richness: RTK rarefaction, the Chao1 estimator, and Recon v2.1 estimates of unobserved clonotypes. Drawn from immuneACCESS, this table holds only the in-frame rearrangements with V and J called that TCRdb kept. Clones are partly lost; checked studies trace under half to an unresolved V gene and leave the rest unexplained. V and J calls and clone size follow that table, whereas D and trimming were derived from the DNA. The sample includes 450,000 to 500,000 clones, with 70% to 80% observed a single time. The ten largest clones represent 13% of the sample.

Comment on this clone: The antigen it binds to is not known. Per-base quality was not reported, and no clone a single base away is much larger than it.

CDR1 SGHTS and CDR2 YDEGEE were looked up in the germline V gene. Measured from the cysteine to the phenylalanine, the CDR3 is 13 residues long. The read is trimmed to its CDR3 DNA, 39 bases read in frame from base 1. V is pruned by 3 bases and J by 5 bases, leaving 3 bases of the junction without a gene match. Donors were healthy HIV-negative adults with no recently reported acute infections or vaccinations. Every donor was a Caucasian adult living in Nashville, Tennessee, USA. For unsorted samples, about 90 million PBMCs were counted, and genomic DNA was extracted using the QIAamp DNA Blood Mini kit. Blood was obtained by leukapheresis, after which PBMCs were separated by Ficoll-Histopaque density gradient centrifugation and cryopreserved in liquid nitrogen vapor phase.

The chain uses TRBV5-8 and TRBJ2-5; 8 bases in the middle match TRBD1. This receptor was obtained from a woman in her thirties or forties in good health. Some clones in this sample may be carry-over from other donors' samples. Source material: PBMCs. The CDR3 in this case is CASSSGGRETQYF. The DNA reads TGTGCCAGCAGCTCAGGGGGCCGGGAGACCCAGTACTTC.